Detailed here is one T cell receptor beta chain. Its antigen is currently unknown. The sequenced template was RNA, covering the TCR beta CDR3 region. The authors performed first-round RT-PCR with HTBI primers and then a second-round multiplex PCR. TCRdb reanalysed the multiplex PCR reads using MiXCR and keeps one entry per CDR3 protein. The profile shows over a million distinct CDR3 sequences, roughly 35% of them singletons. This sample was taken from a study of Graves' ophthalmopathy and Graves' hyperthyroidism. Study as a whole: Hyperthyroidism qualified as stable when ophthalmopathy did not develop within 18 months of follow-up. Findings of the study overall: Discriminating ophthalmopathy from stable hyperthyroidism, a 13-signature model attained a sensitivity of about 88% and a specificity of approximately 81%. Thyroid clonotypes that were expanded above 0.001 frequency mostly also appeared in blood.

This CDR3 is 18 amino acids long. Germline CDR1 reads DFQATT; CDR2 reads SNEGSKA (reference sequence). The V gene lost 1 base and the J gene lost 1 base, with 22 bases spanning the gap. The receptor was isolated from an adult man with Graves' hyperthyroidism. The sample consisted of peripheral blood or thyroid tissue (not recorded which). The rearrangement joins TRBV20-1 to TRBJ2-5; D tentatively reads TRBD1 or TRBD2 (6 bases each). CDR3 sequence reads: CSARGLQGGGSTQETQYF. The CDR3 coding sequence is TGCAGTGCTAGAGGCCTACAGGGAGGTGGATCCACCCAAGAGACCCAGTACTTC.